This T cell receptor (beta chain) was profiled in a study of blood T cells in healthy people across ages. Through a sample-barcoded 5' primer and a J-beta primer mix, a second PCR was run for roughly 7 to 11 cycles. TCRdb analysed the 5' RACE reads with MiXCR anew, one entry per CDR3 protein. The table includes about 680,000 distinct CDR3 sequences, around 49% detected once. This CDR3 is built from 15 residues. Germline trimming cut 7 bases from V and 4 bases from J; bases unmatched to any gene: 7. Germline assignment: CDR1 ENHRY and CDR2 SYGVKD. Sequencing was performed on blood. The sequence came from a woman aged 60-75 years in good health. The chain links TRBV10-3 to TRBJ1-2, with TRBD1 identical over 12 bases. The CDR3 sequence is CAITAGTGGSYGYTF. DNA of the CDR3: TGTGCCATCACCGCCGGGACAGGGGGCAGCTATGGCTACACCTTC.